Below, 15 T cell receptor beta chains from the same sample are listed, as sequenced in a study of blood T cell repertoires in COVID-19. Assay used: immunoSEQ multiplex PCR; TCRdb lists only in-frame clones, some missing. The top ten clones hold approximately 9% of a sample with about 250,000 clones, 70% to 90% of them seen once. Sequenced: PBMCs or T cells enriched from blood (not recorded which). The origin of the receptors is a woman aged 45-65 years with acute COVID-19.

The chain employs TRBV5-1 and TRBJ1-1, with TRBD1 matching over 8 bases. The CDR3 loop spans 15 amino acids. V gave up 4 bases and J gave up 3 bases; unmatched junction bases: 8. In germline, CDR1 is SGHRS, CDR2 YFSETQ. In DNA, the CDR3 is TGCGCCAGCAGCACCAGGGGGCGCGTGGACACTGAAGCTTTCTTT. It is translated as CASSTRGRVDTEAFF.

The rearrangement links TRBV12-3 or TRBV12-4 to TRBJ2-7, with TRBD1 identical over 7 bases. Trimming took 6 bases from V and 0 from J; bases not matched to a gene: 2. There are 13 residues in the CDR3. CDR3 sequence reads: CASRRDSSYEQYF. The CDR3 DNA reads as TGTGCCAGCAGGAGGGACAGCTCCTACGAGCAGTACTTC.

V gene TRBV5-1 combines with J gene TRBJ2-1, with TRBD2 matching over 8 bases. Germline values: CDR1 SGHRS, CDR2 YFSETQ. This CDR3 is 16 amino acids long. The J segment lost 10 bases and the V segment lost 3 bases, leaving 15 bases of the junction unmatched. CDR3: CASSWGTSEAQGEQFF. CDR3 nucleotide sequence: TGCGCCAGCAGCTGGGGGACTAGTGAGGCCCAGGGAGAGCAGTTCTTC.

CDR3 sequence: CASSQAAGENYGYTF. The DNA of the CDR3 is TGCGCCAGCAGCCAAGCGGCAGGGGAAAACTATGGCTACACCTTC. This rearrangement joins TRBV4-1 to TRBJ1-2; D may be TRBD1 (6 bases). Germline lookup yields CDR1 MGHRA and CDR2 YSYEKL. The V end lost 1 base, the J end lost 2 bases, and 11 bases lay between the germline ends. This CDR3 has 15 residues.

The chain joins TRBV6-5 to TRBJ2-3, with TRBD2 matching 10 bases. Germline CDR1 reads MNHEY; CDR2 reads SVGAGI. This CDR3 is built from 16 residues. With 2 bases clipped from V and 3 bases from J, the junction kept 5 bases outside the gene matches. The CDR3 sequence is CASSYRAGGPTDTQYF. The CDR3 nucleotides are TGTGCCAGCAGTTACCGAGCGGGGGGGCCAACAGATACGCAGTATTTT.

As concerns this clone: Additional DNA sequences in this sample encode the identical CDR3. This chain joins TRBV14 and TRBJ2-3, with a tentative D call TRBD1 (6 bases). The V and J ends lost 1 base and 0 bases respectively, with 11 bases between them. Germline V gene sequence: CDR1 SGHDN, CDR2 FVKESK. The CDR3 length is 16 residues. The CDR3 is CASSQGGGRSTDTQYF. The CDR3 coding sequence is TGTGCCAGCAGCCAAGGTGGGGGCCGTAGCACAGATACGCAGTATTTT. Looking up the rest from reference TRBV14 and TRBJ2-3 gives the full variable domain: EAGVTQFPSHSVIEKGQTVTLRCDPISGHDNLYWYRRVMGKEIKFLLHFVKESKQDESGMPNNRFLAERTGGTYSTLKVQPAELEDSGVYFCASSQGGGRSTDTQYFGPGTRLTVL.

The J gene is TRBJ1-1, the V gene TRBV6-5; D might be TRBD1 (6 bases). Trimming cost V 5 bases and J 1 base, with 8 bases left between them. The CDR3 contains 13 residues. Looked up from germline, CDR1 is MNHEY and CDR2 is SVGAGI. In nucleotides, the CDR3 is TGTGCCAGCAGTCGGGGACAGAACACTGAAGCTTTCTTT. Translated, it gives CASSRGQNTEAFF.

The rearrangement uses TRBV5-6 and TRBJ2-1, with D unresolved. Per germline, CDR1 SGHDT and CDR2 YYEEEE. CDR3 length: 13 amino acids. The ends were cut back, 0 bases at V and 5 bases at J, with 6 bases in the middle. CDR3 sequence: CASSLAVNNEQFF. CDR3 bases: TGTGCCAGCAGCTTGGCGGTCAACAATGAGCAGTTCTTC.

The chain joins TRBV7-3 to TRBJ1-2; 7 positions match TRBD1. Germline V gene data show CDR1 as SGHTA and CDR2 as FQGTGA. Trimming took 5 bases from V and 4 from J; bases not matched to a gene: 10. The CDR3 loop spans 15 amino acids. The CDR3 is CASSQIPGQSYGYTF. CDR3 in DNA: TGTGCCAGCAGCCAGATACCGGGACAGTCCTATGGCTACACCTTC.

This rearrangement joins TRBV27 to TRBJ2-2, with 7 bases lining up with TRBD2. Trimming took 5 bases from V and 6 from J; bases not matched to a gene: 9. The CDR3 length is 15 residues. In germline, CDR1 is MNHEY, CDR2 SMNVEV (reference sequence). In nucleotides, the CDR3 is TGTGCCAGCAGTCGACTAGCCTGGGTCCCCGGGGAGCTGTTTTTT. Encoded protein: CASSRLAWVPGELFF.

This rearrangement joins TRBV7-9 to TRBJ2-1, with D perhaps being TRBD1 or TRBD2 (7 bases each). V was pared by 7 bases and J by 9 bases, with 10 bases between. Germline V gene lookup returns CDR1 SEHNR and CDR2 FQNEAQ (reference sequence). This CDR3 comprises 11 residues. The CDR3 here is CASTGGAEQFF. In nucleotides, the CDR3 is TGTGCCAGCACAGGGGGGGCTGAGCAGTTCTTC. The full variable domain, completed using reference TRBV7-9 and TRBJ2-1, is DTGVSQNPRHKITKRGQNVTFRCDPISEHNRLYWYRQTLGQGPEFLTYFQNEAQLEKSRLLSDRFSAERPKGSFSTLEIQRTEQGDSAMYLCASTGGAEQFFGPGTRLTVL.

The rearrangement links TRBV12-5 to TRBJ1-5; D is unresolved. In germline, CDR1 is LGHNT, CDR2 FRNRAP. The length of the CDR3 is 12 residues. Trimming took 2 bases from V and 5 from J, leaving 4 bases between them. CDR3 coding DNA: TGTGCTAGTGGTTTGCCCGATCAGCCCCAGCATTTT. Translation: CASGLPDQPQHF. The whole variable domain, remainder taken from reference TRBV12-5 and TRBJ1-5, is DARVTQTPRHKVTEMGQEVTMRCQPILGHNTVFWYRQTMMQGLELLAYFRNRAPLDDSGMPKDRFSAEMPDATLATLKIQPSEPRDSAVYFCASGLPDQPQHFGDGTRLSIL.

This clone occurred a few times. This chain connects TRBV28 to TRBJ1-2; 9 bases line up with TRBD1. The CDR3 is made up of 16 amino acids. Germline-derived CDR1 and CDR2 are MDHEN and SYDVKM. V dropped 5 bases and J dropped 7; count of bases not matched to a gene: 14. CDR3 protein: CASSGGDRASRSGYTF. As DNA, the CDR3 is TGTGCCAGCAGTGGGGGGGACAGGGCCTCTAGGAGTGGCTACACCTTC.

This sequence joins TRBV29-1 and TRBJ2-3, with 10 nucleotides matching TRBD1. The ends lost 7 bases at V and 7 bases at J; junction bases unmatched: 8. Germline CDR1 is SQVTM and CDR2 is ANQGSEA. The CDR3 length is 13 residues. The CDR3 region has the DNA TGCAGCGCATGGACAGGGGGAATAAATACGCAGTATTTT. Amino acids: CSAWTGGINTQYF.

This rearrangement joins TRBV27 to TRBJ2-2; D is perhaps TRBD2 (7 bases). Germline CDR1 and CDR2: MNHEY and SMNVEV (reference sequence). Trimming stripped 6 bases from V and 7 bases from J, with 15 bases between. The CDR3 extends over 14 amino acids. The DNA of the CDR3 is TGTGCCAGCAGCTGGGGGGGCTTGAACGGGGAGCTGTTTTTT. Residues: CASSWGGLNGELFF.